This T cell receptor beta chain was sequenced during a study of blood T cell repertoires in COVID-19 (dated by TCRdb to 2018 to 2020). Context from the whole study: Samples covering the acute and convalescent phases of COVID-19 were provided by collaborators in the United States, Italy and Spain. The prospective study material was composed of cDNA or gDNA derived from T cells, B-cell-depleted T cells, or PBMCs. Deeply sampled blood TCRbeta repertoires from subjects exposed to, actively infected with, or recovered from COVID-19 were included in the dataset. The repertoires were released in a freely available public database intended as a resource for research on the immune response to SARS-CoV-2. Samples came from the ongoing ImmuneRACE study (first 160 participants) plus 1,254 subjects from 6 global collaborators. The sample metadata nearly always contained a de-identified subject ID, COVID-19 status, age in years and sex. Where available, HLA class I and class II types were taken from metadata supplied by the sample provider and were not determined by assay-based typing.

TCRbeta CDR3 regions were amplified from genomic DNA using the immunoSEQ Assay, a bias-controlled multiplex PCR. As for the original processing: Nucleated cell counts per sample were estimated from amplification of reference gene primers within the assay. To quantify the absolute abundance of each unique TCRbeta CDR3 rearrangement, sequence reads were collapsed and filtered. For each sample, productive Simpson clonality was calculated as the square root of Simpson's diversity index across productive rearrangements. Sourced from immuneACCESS, this table was stored by TCRdb with only in-frame sequences that have V and J called. A share of the clones is absent; for the studies checked, an unresolved V gene accounts for under half, and the remainder has no known explanation. Clone size and V and J calls were adopted from that table, with D and trimming inferred from the DNA. This sample has 100,000 or so clones in its table, and about 89% of those were observed once. The top ten constitute roughly 0.88% of the sample.

Whole blood was collected in K2EDTA tubes by collaborating institutions according to the institutions' own protocols. For TCRbeta analysis, collaborator samples were shipped as frozen whole blood, as isolated PBMCs, or as DNA extracted from either sample type. Worth noting for this clone: It lacks a known antigen. No base qualities exist here, and no much larger clone lies one base off it.

Paper-wide results and their limitations: How much clinical and demographic metadata was included differed by source and by participant, and the metadata was provided uncurated.

The source of this sequence is a man aged 60 to 75 with acute or convalescent COVID-19. Source material: peripheral blood.

This receptor has the CDR3 CASLEGGTNEKLFF. The bases are TGTGCCAGCCTAGAGGGTGGGACTAATGAAAAACTGTTTTTT. This sequence uses TRBV28 and TRBJ1-4; the D gene lacks a confident call. The V end loses 8 bases and the J end loses 2 bases, and a stretch of 12 bases separates them. The CDR3 has 14 amino acids, counting the end cysteine and phenylalanine. Only CDR3 DNA remains: 42 bases, in frame from the first base. CDR1 MDHEN and CDR2 SYDVKM were looked up in the germline V gene.